The 30 T cell receptor beta chains below were found in one sample sequenced in a study of cytomegalovirus exposure and HLA in healthy donors. Both 60 Vbeta primers and 13 Jbeta primers went into the PCR. Assay used: immunoSEQ multiplex PCR; TCRdb lists only in-frame clones, some missing. Among 150,000 or so clones listed, roughly 79% were seen once. Sequenced: PBMCs. Receptors were obtained from a woman aged 35 to 49 in good health and CMV-seropositive.

The rearrangement uses TRBV5-1 and TRBJ2-7; TRBD2 matches 7 bases. This CDR3 contains 15 residues. Unmatched junction bases numbered 7, after V lost 3 bases and J lost 1 base. The germline gives CDR1 SGHRS, CDR2 YFSETQ. CDR3: CASSSVTSPSYEQYF. The CDR3 DNA follows: TGCGCCAGCAGCTCGGTGACTAGCCCGTCCTACGAGCAGTACTTC.

The CDR3 region has the DNA TGTGCCAGCAGCCCCGGGGGGCCCTACGAGCAGTACTTC. It encodes CASSPGGPYEQYF. The chain joins TRBV7-3 to TRBJ2-7; a possible D gene is TRBD2 (7 bases). Germline V gene sequence: CDR1 SGHTA, CDR2 FQGTGA. Trimming pared 5 bases from V and 2 bases from J, leaving 10 bases between. This CDR3 comprises 13 residues. Full variable domain (remainder filled in from reference TRBV7-3 and TRBJ2-7): GAGVSQTPSNKVTEKGKYVELRCDPISGHTALYWYRQSLGQGPEFLIYFQGTGAADDSGLPNDRFFAVRPEGSVSTLKIQRTERGDSAVYLCASSPGGPYEQYFGPGTRLTVT.

This clone was picked up a small number of times. The chain uses TRBV21-1 and TRBJ2-1; the table gives TRBD1 as D, unverified against the DNA. TRBV21-1 constitutes a pseudogene. CDR3 size: 16 residues. The CDR3 nucleotides read TGTGCCAGCAGCAAAGAGACTTCCAGGGGGTTTAATGAGCAGTTCTTC. Translated: CASSKETSRGFNEQFF.

This chain joins TRBV19 and TRBJ2-3; perhaps TRBD2 as D (5 bases). The CDR3 sequence is 14 residues long. Germline lookup yields CDR1 LNHDA and CDR2 SQIVND (reference sequence). Trimming left V 5 bases short and J 0 bases short, with 9 bases between. The CDR3 DNA reads TGTGCCAGTAGTCGCCGGGATAGCACAGATACGCAGTATTTT. Residues: CASSRRDSTDTQYF.

V is TRBV18 and J is TRBJ2-3; possible D gene TRBD2, 6 bases. The CDR3 is 18 residues long. The V gene's germline CDR1 is KGHSH and CDR2 LQKENI. V was shortened by 3 bases and J by 4 bases, with 23 bases between the two germline ends. The CDR3 DNA sequence: TGTGCCAGCTCACCTACTTTTGCTAGGAGGGATTGGGCAGATACGCAGTATTTT. It yields the protein CASSPTFARRDWADTQYF.

The V gene is TRBV5-1, the J gene TRBJ1-1; unclear D gene. The CDR3 spans 14 residues. Trimming removed 0 bases at V and 4 bases at J, with 10 bases between. Germline V gene data show CDR1 as SGHRS and CDR2 as YFSETQ. CDR3 residues: CASSLATTPTEAFF. The DNA of the CDR3 is TGCGCCAGCAGCTTGGCCACAACGCCCACTGAAGCTTTCTTT.

This chain connects TRBV7-9 to TRBJ1-5, with 8 bases that match TRBD1. This CDR3 is 16 amino acids long. V was clipped by 1 base and J by 0 bases; unmatched bases: 2. CDR1 SEHNR and CDR2 FQNEAQ come from the germline V gene (reference sequence). CDR3 loop: CASSLGQGSSNQPQHF. DNA of the CDR3: TGTGCCAGCAGCTTAGGACAGGGGTCTAGCAATCAGCCCCAGCATTTT.

This sequence joins TRBV18 and TRBJ1-2; D remains ambiguous. This CDR3 is built from 14 residues. Trimming cost V 3 bases and J 2 bases, with 10 bases left between them. The V gene's germline CDR1 is KGHSH and CDR2 LQKENI. The CDR3 DNA sequence: TGTGCCAGCTCACCGTCGACGGGAAACTATGGCTACACCTTC. Residues: CASSPSTGNYGYTF. Complete variable domain (other parts from reference TRBV18 and TRBJ1-2): NAGVMQNPRHLVRRRGQEARLRCSPMKGHSHVYWYRQLPEEGLKFMVYLQKENIIDESGMPKERFSAEFPKEGPSILRIQQVVRGDSAAYFCASSPSTGNYGYTFGSGTRLTVV.

The chain is built from TRBV27 and TRBJ2-5, with a possible D match to TRBD1 (6 bases). From germline, CDR1 is MNHEY and CDR2 SMNVEV (reference sequence). V was cut by 9 bases and J by 4 bases, with 15 bases left in between. The CDR3 is 13 residues long. As DNA, the CDR3 is TGTGCCAGTTCTCTCGGGACACCAGAGACCCAGTACTTC. Its protein is CASSLGTPETQYF.

The count of this clone is one. The V and J genes are TRBV18 and TRBJ2-2; 9 bases fit TRBD1. There are 16 residues in the CDR3. Germline-derived CDR1 and CDR2 are KGHSH and LQKENI. V gave up 6 bases and J gave up 2 bases; unmatched junction bases: 7. The CDR3 loop is CASSKRTGANTGELFF. CDR3 nucleotide sequence: TGTGCCAGCTCTAAGCGGACAGGGGCCAACACCGGGGAGCTGTTTTTT. The full variable domain, its missing parts supplied by reference TRBV18 and TRBJ2-2, is NAGVMQNPRHLVRRRGQEARLRCSPMKGHSHVYWYRQLPEEGLKFMVYLQKENIIDESGMPKERFSAEFPKEGPSILRIQQVVRGDSAAYFCASSKRTGANTGELFFGEGSRLTVL.

The CDR3 bases are TGTGCCAGCAGCTTAACGGGGCCCAGGGGGGATAATTCACCCCTCCACTTT. It yields the protein CASSLTGPRGDNSPLHF. The genes are TRBV7-3 and TRBJ1-6; 7 bases agree with TRBD1. The germline V gene encodes CDR1 SGHTA and CDR2 FQGTGA. V lost 0 bases, J lost 5 bases, and 7 bases stayed unmatched. The CDR3 covers 17 residues.

The rearrangement joins TRBV5-6 to TRBJ1-2, with a tentative D call TRBD1 (6 bases). The V end lost 3 bases, the J end lost 4 bases, and 13 bases lay between the germline ends. CDR1 is SGHDT and CDR2 is YYEEEE in the germline V gene. The CDR3 loop spans 14 amino acids. CDR3 in amino acids: CASSWGQGGYGYTF. CDR3 nucleotides: TGTGCCAGCAGCTGGGGGCAGGGCGGCTATGGCTACACCTTC.

The chain employs TRBV25-1 and TRBJ2-3; 7 bases agree with TRBD2. Trimming at V came to 8 bases and at J to 3 bases, leaving 11 bases not matched to a gene. The CDR3 contains 15 residues. Germline lookup yields CDR1 MGHDK and CDR2 SYGVNS. CDR3 region: CASVIGGSNTDTQYF. The CDR3 coding sequence is TGTGCCAGCGTTATCGGGGGGTCTAATACAGATACGCAGTATTTT.

V and J are TRBV2 and TRBJ2-5; D is perhaps TRBD2 (5 bases). CDR3 length: 14 residues. The V end lost 6 bases, the J end lost 3 bases, and 14 bases lay between the germline ends. Germline CDR1 SNHLY, CDR2 FYNNEI. The DNA of the CDR3 is TGTGCCAGCAGGGGCTGGACTGGGAAAGAGACCCAGTACTTC. Translating it yields CASRGWTGKETQYF.

This CDR3 is CAWSLEGLEVNTGELFF. CDR3 nucleotide sequence: TGTGCCTGGAGTCTCGAGGGACTAGAGGTGAACACCGGGGAGCTGTTTTTT. The V gene is TRBV30, the J gene TRBJ2-2; 8 bases agree with TRBD2. Germline CDR1 and CDR2: GTSNPN and SVGIG (reference sequence). The CDR3 covers 17 residues. Trimming cost V 2 bases and J 1 base; bases outside gene matches: 9.

The V and J genes are TRBV2 and TRBJ1-4; D is unclear. V shed 10 bases and J shed 6 bases, with 6 bases lying between them. CDR1 and CDR2 (germline): SNHLY, FYNNEI. The CDR3 consists of 10 residues. CDR3 protein: CATRYEKLFF. CDR3 DNA: TGTGCCACTCGGTATGAAAAACTGTTTTTT.

The rearrangement links TRBV27 to TRBJ2-3; no firm D call. In germline, CDR1 is MNHEY, CDR2 SMNVEV (reference sequence). V was cut by 6 bases and J by 7 bases, with 14 bases left in between. The CDR3 is 13 amino acids. The CDR3, as DNA: TGTGCCAGCAGCCGACTCGACGCGAATACGCAGTATTTT. Protein product: CASSRLDANTQYF.

This chain uses TRBV4-1 with TRBJ1-4; D remains ambiguous. The CDR3 is 16 residues long. With 2 bases removed from V and 4 bases from J, the gap between germline ends came to 14 bases. Germline CDR1 and CDR2: MGHRA and YSYEKL. The CDR3 reads CASSQPSLVNNEKLFF. The CDR3 region has the DNA TGCGCCAGCAGCCAACCATCTTTAGTTAATAATGAAAAACTGTTTTTT.

This rearrangement joins TRBV7-9 to TRBJ2-3; 9 positions match TRBD2. This CDR3 is built from 15 residues. Germline assignment: CDR1 SEHNR and CDR2 FQNEAQ (reference sequence). The junction had 2 bases not matched to a gene; V was cut back by 3 bases and J by 1 base. CDR3 DNA sequence: TGTGCCAGCAGCTTTAGCGGGGGTGGCACAGATACGCAGTATTTT. It encodes CASSFSGGGTDTQYF.

The V call is TRBV2, the J call TRBJ2-5, with a tentative D call TRBD2 (6 bases). V lost 2 bases to trimming and J lost 4 bases, with 14 bases between them. The length of the CDR3 is 15 residues. Germline V gene lookup returns CDR1 SNHLY and CDR2 FYNNEI. The CDR3 region has the DNA TGTGCCAGCAGTGAACGTAGGCAGGGAGGAGAGACCCAGTACTTC. This translates into CASSERRQGGETQYF.

The genes are TRBV18 and TRBJ1-5; D is ambiguous. Germline V gene data show CDR1 as KGHSH and CDR2 as LQKENI. The V end was cut by 2 bases, the J end by 7 bases, with 6 bases between. This CDR3 is 12 amino acids long. CDR3 nucleotide sequence: TGTGCCAGCTCACCAGTGGGCCAGCCCCAGCATTTT. Encoded protein: CASSPVGQPQHF.

A few counts support this clone. The rearrangement joins TRBV19 to TRBJ2-7, with 9 bases identical to TRBD1. The V gene end was trimmed by 5 bases and the J gene end by 6 bases; junction bases not matched to a gene: 17. This CDR3 is built from 17 residues. Germline values: CDR1 LNHDA, CDR2 SQIVND (reference sequence). The DNA of the CDR3 is TGTGCCAGTAGTGGAAGCTGGGCACAGGGGGCAAACCGCGAGCAGTACTTC. Amino acid sequence: CASSGSWAQGANREQYF.

The gene calls are TRBV9 and TRBJ1-2, with a tentative D call TRBD1 (6 bases). This CDR3 has 16 residues. Trimming pared 4 bases from V and 7 bases from J, leaving 23 bases between. CDR1 is SGDLS and CDR2 is YYNGEE in the germline V gene. CDR3 sequence reads: CASSPFRTDLTIGYTF. As DNA, the CDR3 is TGTGCCAGCAGCCCTTTCCGGACAGATCTAACTATTGGCTACACCTTC.

The genes are TRBV30 and TRBJ2-3; 8 bases fit TRBD2. The V gene's germline CDR1 is GTSNPN and CDR2 SVGIG (reference sequence). Germline trimming cut 0 bases from V and 8 bases from J; bases unmatched to any gene: 7. The CDR3 sequence is 14 residues long. CDR3 coding DNA: TGTGCCTGGAGTGTCTCCGGGGGGGCTGTTACGCAGTATTTT. Its protein product is CAWSVSGGAVTQYF.

The rearrangement uses TRBV18 and TRBJ1-6, with D unresolved. The CDR3 has 15 residues. V was shortened by 3 bases and J by 5 bases, with 11 bases between the two germline ends. Germline values: CDR1 KGHSH, CDR2 LQKENI. DNA for the CDR3: TGTGCCAGCTCACCGGGAGGGCGGAATAATTCACCCCTCCACTTT. This encodes CASSPGGRNNSPLHF.

This chain connects TRBV4-1 to TRBJ2-1; weak D call: TRBD2 (5 bases). CDR1 and CDR2 (germline): MGHRA, YSYEKL. This CDR3 region has 19 residues. Trimming left V 4 bases short and J 0 bases short, with 22 bases between. CDR3 in DNA: TGCGCCAGCAGCCGCCACCGCCAAACCTGGGAGAGCTCCTACAATGAGCAGTTCTTC. This translates into CASSRHRQTWESSYNEQFF.

This rearrangement joins TRBV6-5 to TRBJ2-7; tentatively, D is TRBD1 (6 bases). This CDR3 contains 13 residues. CDR1 is MNHEY, CDR2 SVGAGI, per germline. V dropped 2 bases and J dropped 9 bases, with 14 bases sitting between them. The CDR3 nucleotides are TGTGCCAGCAGTTACCCCCCAGGGGACGTGCAGTACTTC. As protein: CASSYPPGDVQYF.

This clone was recorded a few times. This sequence joins TRBV19 and TRBJ1-1; TRBD1 is a possible D gene (6 bases). Germline lookup yields CDR1 LNHDA and CDR2 SQIVND (reference sequence). The CDR3 is made up of 16 amino acids. Trimming cost V 6 bases and J 4 bases, with 21 bases left between them. CDR3 in DNA: TGTGCCAGTAGCTCCCAGGGGACGTACGTCGGCACTGAAGCTTTCTTT. It codes for CASSSQGTYVGTEAFF.

The chain has TRBV2 and TRBJ2-2; maybe TRBD2 (6 bases). Trimming removed 5 bases from V and 5 bases from J, with 18 bases in between. Germline CDR1 is SNHLY and CDR2 is FYNNEI. This CDR3 region has 16 residues. In nucleotides, the CDR3 is TGTGCCAGCAGTTTAGCGCGGGGAGTTAGAACCGGGGAGCTGTTTTTT. It encodes CASSLARGVRTGELFF.

The chain combines TRBV6-6 with TRBJ1-3, with 7 bases lining up with TRBD1. CDR1 and CDR2 (germline): MNHNY, SVGAGI (reference sequence). The length of the CDR3 is 15 residues. With V trimmed by 4 bases and J by 4 bases, 7 bases remained unmatched. CDR3 nucleotides: TGTGCCAGCAGTTCTATGGCAGGGGGAGGAAACACCATATATTTT. Amino acid sequence: CASSSMAGGGNTIYF.